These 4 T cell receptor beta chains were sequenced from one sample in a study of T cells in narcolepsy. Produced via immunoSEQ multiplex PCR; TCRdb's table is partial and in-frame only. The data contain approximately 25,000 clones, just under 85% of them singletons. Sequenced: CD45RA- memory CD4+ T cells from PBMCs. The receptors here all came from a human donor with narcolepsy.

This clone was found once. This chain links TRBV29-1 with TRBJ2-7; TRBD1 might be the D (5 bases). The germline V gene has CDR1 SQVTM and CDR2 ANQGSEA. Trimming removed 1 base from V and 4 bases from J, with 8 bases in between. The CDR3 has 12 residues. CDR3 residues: CSVEAQAYEQYF. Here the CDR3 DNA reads TGCAGCGTTGAAGCACAGGCGTACGAGCAGTACTTC.

The CDR3 loop reads CASSLVLGANTGELFF. The CDR3 DNA reads TGTGCCAGCAGCTTAGTGCTGGGGGCGAACACCGGGGAGCTGTTTTTT. V is TRBV11-3 and J is TRBJ2-2, with D perhaps matching TRBD1 or TRBD2 (5 bases each). Germline V CDR1 and CDR2: SGHNT, YENEEA. The CDR3 loop spans 16 amino acids. V was cut by 1 base and J by 0 bases, with 9 bases left in between.

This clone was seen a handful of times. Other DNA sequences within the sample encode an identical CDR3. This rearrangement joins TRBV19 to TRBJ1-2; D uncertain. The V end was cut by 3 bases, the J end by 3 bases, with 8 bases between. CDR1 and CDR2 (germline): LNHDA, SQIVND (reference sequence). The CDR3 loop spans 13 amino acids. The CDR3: CASSILGDYGYTF. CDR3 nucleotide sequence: TGTGCCAGTAGTATCCTTGGAGACTATGGCTACACCTTC.

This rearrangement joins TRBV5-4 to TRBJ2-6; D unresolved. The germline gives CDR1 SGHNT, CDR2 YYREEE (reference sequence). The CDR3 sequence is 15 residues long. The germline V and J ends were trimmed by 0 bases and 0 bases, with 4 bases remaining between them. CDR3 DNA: TGTGCCAGCAGCTTGGCCGGCTCTGGGGCCAACGTCCTGACTTTC. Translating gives CASSLAGSGANVLTF.